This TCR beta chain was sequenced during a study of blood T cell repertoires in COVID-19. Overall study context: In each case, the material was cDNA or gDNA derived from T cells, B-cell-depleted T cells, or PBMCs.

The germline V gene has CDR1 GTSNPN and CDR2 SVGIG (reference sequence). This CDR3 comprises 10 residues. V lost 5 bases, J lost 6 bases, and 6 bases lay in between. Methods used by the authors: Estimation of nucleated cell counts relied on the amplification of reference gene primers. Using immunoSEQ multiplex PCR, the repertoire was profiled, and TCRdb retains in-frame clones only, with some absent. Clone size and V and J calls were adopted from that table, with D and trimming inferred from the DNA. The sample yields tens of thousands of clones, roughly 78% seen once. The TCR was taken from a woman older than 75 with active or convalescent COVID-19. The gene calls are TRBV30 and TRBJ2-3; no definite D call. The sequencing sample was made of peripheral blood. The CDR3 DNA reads TGTGCCTGGGGTCGGGATACGCAGTATTTT. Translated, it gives CAWGRDTQYF. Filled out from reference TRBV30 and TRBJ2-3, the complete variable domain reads SQTIHQWPATLVQPVGSPLSLECTVEGTSNPNLYWYRQAAGRGLQLLFYSVGIGQISSEVPQNLSASRPQDRQFILSSKKLLLSDSGFYLCAWGRDTQYFGPGTRLTVL.